The next 4 T cell receptor beta chains were all read from a single sample in a study of beta chain features in type 1 diabetes. These TCRs are of unknown antigen specificity. Findings and caveats of the study: Among all four CD4+ subsets, Type 1 diabetes patients had TCRB CDR3s that were moderately but significantly shorter.

The whole isolated RNA underwent reverse transcription, so sequencing captured expressed TCRB transcripts. The repertoire was sequenced with immunoSEQ multiplex PCR; TCRdb's copy has only in-frame clones and lacks some. Of hundreds of thousands of clones listed, roughly 12% were seen once; the top ten hold around 0.01%. Sample: naive CD4+ T cells from blood. The receptors come from a woman aged 18-29 years with type 1 diabetes.

This clone was seen a handful of times. V and J are TRBV6-5 and TRBJ1-4; TRBD1 matches at 8 bases. Trimming cost V 5 bases and J 10 bases; bases outside gene matches: 9. Germline values: CDR1 MNHEY, CDR2 SVGAGI. This CDR3 region has 14 residues. CDR3 amino acids: CASSVRGRLGKLFF. The CDR3 DNA follows: TGTGCCAGCAGTGTCAGGGGGCGCTTGGGAAAACTGTTTTTT.

The V and J genes are TRBV5-1 and TRBJ2-1; no reliable D call. This CDR3 has 14 residues. In germline, CDR1 is SGHRS, CDR2 YFSETQ. Between the trimmed V and J ends, which lost 0 bases and 5 bases, there was a span of 9 bases. The CDR3 loop is CASSLESSHNEQFF. The CDR3 coding sequence is TGCGCCAGCAGCTTGGAGTCCAGTCACAATGAGCAGTTCTTC.

The chain has TRBV4-2 and TRBJ2-1; TRBD2 matches 7 bases. The germline gives CDR1 LGHNA, CDR2 YNFKEQ. V dropped 1 base and J dropped 8; count of bases not matched to a gene: 8. This CDR3 is 15 amino acids long. Here the CDR3 reads CASSQASGIGDEQFF. CDR3 bases: TGTGCCAGCAGCCAAGCAAGCGGGATCGGGGATGAGCAGTTCTTC.

In this sample, this clone turned up a few times. The CDR3 loop reads CASSIRGLAGVRGSEQFF. For the CDR3, the DNA is TGTGCCAGTAGTATCCGAGGACTAGCGGGAGTCCGGGGCAGTGAGCAGTTCTTC. The V gene is TRBV19, the J gene TRBJ2-1, with TRBD2 matching over 13 bases. The CDR3 covers 18 residues. Germline lookup yields CDR1 LNHDA and CDR2 SQIVND (reference sequence). The trim removed 3 bases at V and 9 bases at J, leaving 14 bases unmatched.